This entry lists 16 T cell receptor beta chains sequenced from one sample in a study of blood T cell repertoires in COVID-19. The table came from immunoSEQ multiplex PCR; TCRdb's copy has only in-frame clones and leaves some out. The sample carries over 60,000 clones, around nine tenths recorded once. The sample comprised peripheral blood. The receptors shown here come from a woman aged 55 to 70 with acute or convalescent COVID-19.

The rearrangement joins TRBV29-1 to TRBJ1-2; a weak D match, TRBD1 (6 bases). The ends were cut back, 7 bases at V and 4 bases at J, with 13 bases in the middle. Germline assignment: CDR1 SQVTM and CDR2 ANQGSEA. The CDR3 covers 12 residues. CDR3 residues: CSAGGGTYGYTF. The CDR3 nucleotides read TGCAGCGCCGGTGGGGGCACCTATGGCTACACCTTC.

V and J are TRBV30 and TRBJ2-3; 10 bases match TRBD2. This CDR3 has 15 amino acids. Germline V gives CDR1 GTSNPN, CDR2 SVGIG (reference sequence). The V segment lost 2 bases and the J segment 6 bases; nucleotides outside the gene matches: 8. CDR3 sequence (DNA): TGTGCCTGGAGTAATCTAGCGGGGGTAACTGATACGCAGTATTTT. This sequence encodes CAWSNLAGVTDTQYF.

The V and J genes are TRBV19 and TRBJ2-1; 8 bases agree with TRBD1. The CDR3 runs to 16 residues. V lost 4 bases, J lost 7 bases, and 12 bases stayed unmatched. From germline, CDR1 is LNHDA and CDR2 SQIVND (reference sequence). The CDR3 DNA sequence: TGTGCCAGTAGTACCCCCAGGCAGGGGGCTAGAAATGAGCAGTTCTTC. It translates to CASSTPRQGARNEQFF.

This clone was seen a few times. V is TRBV19 and J is TRBJ1-1; 8 bases agree with TRBD1. Losses at the gene ends were 4 bases for V and 0 bases for J; bases not matched to a gene: 4. Germline CDR1 is LNHDA and CDR2 is SQIVND (reference sequence). The CDR3 spans 15 residues. The CDR3 sequence is CASSTQGALNTEAFF. The CDR3 DNA sequence: TGTGCCAGTAGTACTCAGGGGGCCCTGAACACTGAAGCTTTCTTT.

The V call is TRBV7-9, the J call TRBJ1-1; 7 bases agree with TRBD1. The CDR3 has 18 amino acids. V dropped 1 base and J dropped 3; count of bases not matched to a gene: 14. Germline CDR1 is SEHNR and CDR2 is FQNEAQ (reference sequence). The CDR3 coding sequence is TGTGCCAGCAGCTTAGACCTATGGGGCAGGGGGGATGACACTGAAGCTTTCTTT. It is translated as CASSLDLWGRGDDTEAFF. Full variable domain (rest looked up from reference TRBV7-9 and TRBJ1-1): DTGVSQNPRHKITKRGQNVTFRCDPISEHNRLYWYRQTLGQGPEFLTYFQNEAQLEKSRLLSDRFSAERPKGSFSTLEIQRTEQGDSAMYLCASSLDLWGRGDDTEAFFGQGTRLTVV.

J is TRBJ1-6 and V is TRBV5-8; no clear D gene. This CDR3 has 13 residues. The ends were cut back, 0 bases at V and 13 bases at J, with 11 bases in the middle. Germline CDR1 SGHTS, CDR2 YDEGEE. The CDR3 here is CASSLGPGRPLHF. For the CDR3, the DNA is TGTGCCAGCAGCTTGGGTCCGGGAAGGCCCCTCCACTTT.

The DNA of the CDR3 is TGTGCCAGCAGCTTAGAATCCAGGGGCGCCTACAATGAGCAGTTCTTC. Protein: CASSLESRGAYNEQFF. The genes are TRBV7-9 and TRBJ2-1, with a possible D match to TRBD1 (6 bases). The CDR3 is made up of 16 amino acids. Looked up from germline, CDR1 is SEHNR and CDR2 is FQNEAQ (reference sequence). V was clipped by 1 base and J by 2 bases, with 12 bases between them.

The chain carries TRBV5-3 and TRBJ2-3; D not resolved. TRBV5-3 is designated an ORF whose function remains uncertain. V was cut by 4 bases and J by 5 bases, with 5 bases left in between. The CDR3 contains 11 residues. Here the CDR3 reads CARSPRDTQYF. CDR3 DNA: TGTGCCAGAAGCCCGCGAGATACGCAGTATTTT.

J is TRBJ2-5 and V is TRBV5-1; TRBD2 might be the D (6 bases). V shed 3 bases and J shed 1 base, with 13 bases lying between them. Looked up from germline, CDR1 is SGHRS and CDR2 is YFSETQ. CDR3 length equals 15 residues. The CDR3 DNA is TGCGCCAGCAGCTCCTTAGCGGTCTCCCAAGAGACCCAGTACTTC. Residues: CASSSLAVSQETQYF.

The chain links TRBV28 to TRBJ1-5; D unresolved. The CDR3 runs to 14 residues. Germline assignment: CDR1 MDHEN and CDR2 SYDVKM. Deletions cut 2 bases from V and 5 bases from J, with 10 bases between. The CDR3 region is CASSLRQKYQPQHF. CDR3 nucleotides: TGTGCCAGCAGTTTACGCCAGAAGTATCAGCCCCAGCATTTT.

The chain joins TRBV19 to TRBJ2-3; possible D gene TRBD1, 5 bases. In germline, CDR1 is LNHDA, CDR2 SQIVND (reference sequence). V dropped 6 bases and J dropped 4 bases, with 11 bases sitting between them. The CDR3 length is 13 residues. CDR3 residues: CASRNRNPDTQYF. CDR3 bases: TGTGCCAGTAGGAACAGGAACCCAGATACGCAGTATTTT.

This chain connects TRBV12-3 or TRBV12-4 to TRBJ2-5; D is unresolved. The CDR3 spans 11 residues. V was clipped by 3 bases and J by 5 bases, with 4 bases between them. The CDR3 is CASSFLETQYF. The CDR3 region has the DNA TGTGCCAGCAGTTTTCTGGAGACCCAGTACTTC.

The V and J genes are TRBV5-1 and TRBJ2-2; D is possibly TRBD2 (5 bases). Germline values: CDR1 SGHRS, CDR2 YFSETQ. The CDR3 totals 15 residues. V lost 1 base to trimming and J lost 2 bases, with 9 bases between them. This CDR3 reads CASSLFTGNTGELFF. CDR3 sequence (DNA): TGCGCCAGCAGCTTGTTTACGGGAAACACCGGGGAGCTGTTTTTT.

This chain connects TRBV3-1 (or the pseudogene TRBV3-2) to TRBJ1-2, with TRBD1 matching over 10 bases. The CDR3 has 14 residues. CDR1 LGHDT and CDR2 YNNKEL come from the germline V gene (reference sequence). Losses at the gene ends were 1 base for V and 8 bases for J; bases not matched to a gene: 4. The CDR3 is CASSQGGQGTGYTF. As DNA, the CDR3 is TGTGCCAGCAGCCAAGGGGGACAGGGGACCGGCTACACCTTC.

The chain joins TRBV7-9 to TRBJ1-5, with a tentative D call TRBD1 (5 bases). The germline V gene encodes CDR1 SEHNR and CDR2 FQNEAQ (reference sequence). The CDR3 extends over 13 amino acids. V was trimmed by 3 bases and J by 5 bases, leaving 8 bases between them. The DNA of the CDR3 is TGTGCCAGCAGCTTCGGCAGGGATCAGCCCCAGCATTTT. Amino acids: CASSFGRDQPQHF.

This clone was counted between two and nine times. V usage is TRBV5-1 and J usage is TRBJ2-2; 12 bases line up with TRBD2. The CDR3 totals 16 residues. J lost 7 bases, V lost 1 base, and 5 bases had no gene match. Germline CDR1 is SGHRS and CDR2 is YFSETQ. CDR3 sequence reads: CASSLRTSGASGELFF. The CDR3 nucleotides are TGCGCCAGCAGCTTGCGGACTAGCGGGGCGAGCGGGGAGCTGTTTTTT.